This T cell receptor beta chain emerged from a study of blood T cell repertoires in COVID-19. Study overall: Sites across the United States, Italy and Spain contributed samples from acute and convalescent COVID-19. Nucleic acid was either cDNA or gDNA, and it came from T cells, B-cell-depleted T cells, or PBMCs.

Authors' analysis steps: Scientists estimated how many nucleated cells there were by amplifying reference gene primers. Libraries were prepared by immunoSEQ multiplex PCR; TCRdb keeps only in-frame clonotypes and omits some of them. V and J calls and clone size are given by that table; D and trimming were obtained from the DNA. The table includes around 100,000 clones, over 85% detected once. This CDR3 has 14 amino acids. V gave up 4 bases and J gave up 1 base, with 10 bases separating them. The germline CDR1 and CDR2 sequences are MNHNY and SVGAGI (reference sequence). The chain joins TRBV6-6 to TRBJ1-1, with a tentative D call TRBD1 (6 bases). The TCR comes from a woman aged 45 to 65 with COVID-19, enrolled during active disease. What was sequenced was peripheral blood. CDR3 in DNA: TGTGCCAGCAGTTTCGGGGGGGCGAACACTGAAGCTTTCTTT. Translated: CASSFGGANTEAFF.